Below, 31 T cell receptor beta chains from the same sample are listed, as sequenced in a study of cytomegalovirus exposure and HLA in healthy donors. It was with 60 Vbeta and 13 Jbeta primers that the PCR ran. Sequencing was performed with immunoSEQ multiplex PCR; in TCRdb, only in-frame clones are kept and a portion is missing. The sample lists about 150,000 clones, about three fifths occurring once. The sample consisted of PBMCs. The source is a male donor in good health and CMV-seronegative.

In its sample, this clone was seen once. J is TRBJ1-2 and V is TRBV25-1, with unresolved D. Germline CDR1 and CDR2: MGHDK and SYGVNS. V was trimmed by 10 bases and J by 0 bases, leaving 15 bases between them. CDR3 length equals 14 residues. DNA for the CDR3: TGTGCCACCCGAGGAGGGAGAGCTAACTATGGCTACACCTTC. Translated, it gives CATRGGRANYGYTF.

The rearrangement joins TRBV28 to TRBJ1-5; 8 bases map to TRBD1. The CDR3 has 18 amino acids. Germline V gives CDR1 MDHEN, CDR2 SYDVKM. V was pared by 3 bases and J by 3 bases, with 13 bases of the junction left unmatched. The CDR3 nucleotides are TGTGCCAGCAGTTTTTCAGGGGGCTTGGGTTCGCTCAATCAGCCCCAGCATTTT. This sequence encodes CASSFSGGLGSLNQPQHF.

V is TRBV7-2 and J is TRBJ2-6, with no clear D. The germline V gene has CDR1 SGHTA and CDR2 FQGNSA. The CDR3 runs 15 residues. V dropped 6 bases and J dropped 0 bases, with 9 bases sitting between them. The CDR3 loop is CASSAQLSGANVLTF. Here the CDR3 DNA reads TGTGCCAGCAGTGCCCAACTCTCTGGGGCCAACGTCCTGACTTTC.

CDR3 sequence (DNA): TGTGCCACCCCCCTCGCAGGGGCGGTGGATGGCTACACCTTC. Residues: CATPLAGAVDGYTF. The chain recombines TRBV7-9 with TRBJ1-2; perhaps TRBD1 as D (6 bases). CDR3 length: 14 amino acids. The V end lost 10 bases, the J end lost 6 bases, and 21 bases lay between the germline ends. Germline assignment: CDR1 SEHNR and CDR2 FQNEAQ (reference sequence).

This clone was found a few times. The chain uses TRBV5-8 and TRBJ2-6; TRBD1 aligns across 8 bases. V was clipped by 7 bases and J by 0 bases; unmatched bases: 6. Germline loops: CDR1 SGHTS, CDR2 YDEGEE. CDR3 length equals 16 residues. The CDR3 here is CASPRQGSSGANVLTF. CDR3 DNA sequence: TGTGCCAGCCCCAGACAGGGGAGCTCTGGGGCCAACGTCCTGACTTTC.

The chain links TRBV4-2 to TRBJ2-1; 10 nucleotides match TRBD2. The CDR3 totals 16 residues. Trimming at V came to 4 bases and at J to 6 bases, leaving 9 bases not matched to a gene. Germline CDR1 LGHNA, CDR2 YNFKEQ. The CDR3 sequence: CASSLPGLAPLNEQFF. For the CDR3, the DNA is TGTGCCAGCAGCCTACCGGGACTAGCGCCGCTCAATGAGCAGTTCTTC.

The chain recombines TRBV2 with TRBJ2-1; maybe TRBD2 (6 bases). Germline CDR1 reads SNHLY; CDR2 reads FYNNEI. CDR3 length: 13 residues. V was clipped by 5 bases and J by 10 bases, with 15 bases between them. This CDR3 reads CASSPGSVREQFF. The CDR3 DNA follows: TGTGCCAGCAGTCCCGGGAGCGTAAGGGAGCAGTTCTTC.

This clone has just a few counts. The CDR3 nucleotides read TGTGCCAGTAGTCTCGCCGCAGGGGTTGAAGCTTTCTTT. The encoded protein is CASSLAAGVEAFF. This sequence joins TRBV19 and TRBJ1-1, with a weak D call TRBD1 (6 bases). Trimming cost V 5 bases and J 7 bases, with 14 bases left between them. There are 13 residues in the CDR3. Germline CDR1 and CDR2: LNHDA and SQIVND (reference sequence).

The chain carries TRBV25-1 and TRBJ1-3, with a tentative D call TRBD1 (5 bases). The germline V gene has CDR1 MGHDK and CDR2 SYGVNS. This CDR3 spans 17 amino acids. V was pared by 2 bases and J by 0 bases, with 14 bases between. The CDR3, as DNA: TGTGCCAGCAGTGAAAACCCAGGGAGGAACTCTGGAAACACCATATATTTT. Translation gives CASSENPGRNSGNTIYF.

The chain employs TRBV28 and TRBJ1-4, with 10 nucleotides matching TRBD1. CDR3 size: 16 residues. CDR1 and CDR2 from the germline V gene are MDHEN and SYDVKM. With 1 base clipped from V and 3 bases from J, the junction kept 2 bases outside the gene matches. Here the CDR3 reads CASSLLGQGANEKLFF. The CDR3 bases are TGTGCCAGCAGTTTATTAGGACAGGGGGCTAATGAAAAACTGTTTTTT.

The V call is TRBV28, the J call TRBJ2-1; 7 positions agree with TRBD2. The germline V gene encodes CDR1 MDHEN and CDR2 SYDVKM. The CDR3 length is 14 residues. Trimming at V came to 2 bases and at J to 4 bases, leaving 2 bases not matched to a gene. In DNA, the CDR3 is TGTGCCAGCAGTTTAGCGGGGGTTTACAATGAGCAGTTCTTC. Amino acids: CASSLAGVYNEQFF.

The CDR3 region is CASSALATNTGELFF. DNA of the CDR3: TGTGCCAGCAGCGCACTAGCAACGAACACCGGGGAGCTGTTTTTT. The rearrangement joins TRBV7-9 to TRBJ2-2, with D maybe TRBD2 (6 bases). CDR3 length: 15 residues. Germline CDR1 reads SEHNR; CDR2 reads FQNEAQ (reference sequence). Deletions cut 5 bases from V and 0 bases from J, with 10 bases between.

The chain recombines TRBV5-6 with TRBJ1-1, with D maybe TRBD1 (6 bases). V was trimmed by 2 bases and J by 8 bases, leaving 25 bases between them. CDR1 SGHDT and CDR2 YYEEEE come from the germline V gene. The length of the CDR3 is 17 residues. CDR3 residues: CASSFQMGPGAGGEAFF. In nucleotides, the CDR3 is TGTGCCAGCAGCTTCCAAATGGGGCCCGGGGCTGGGGGCGAAGCTTTCTTT.

The chain carries TRBV7-3 and TRBJ1-2; 9 bases match TRBD1. Looked up from germline, CDR1 is SGHTA and CDR2 is FQGTGA. The CDR3 length is 16 residues. V shed 5 bases and J 1 base; nucleotides not matched to a gene: 8. CDR3 protein: CASSPGPGQGNYGYTF. In nucleotides, the CDR3 is TGTGCCAGCAGCCCAGGTCCGGGACAGGGTAACTATGGCTACACCTTC.

This chain links TRBV13 with TRBJ2-2; tentative D call: TRBD2 (5 bases). The CDR3 has 18 amino acids. Germline CDR1 is PRHDT and CDR2 is FYEKMQ (reference sequence). Trimming cost V 2 bases and J 1 base, with 17 bases left between them. For the CDR3, the DNA is TGTGCCAGCAGCTTAAGGCCAGAGGGAATCCTGAACACCGGGGAGCTGTTTTTT. It specifies CASSLRPEGILNTGELFF.

The chain links TRBV6-5 to TRBJ1-2; D may be TRBD1 (6 bases). V gave up 2 bases and J gave up 0 bases, with 10 bases separating them. The CDR3 covers 15 residues. CDR1 and CDR2 (germline): MNHEY, SVGAGI. The CDR3 DNA reads TGTGCCAGCAGTTACGGCGGGGGCGCTAACTATGGCTACACCTTC. Translation gives CASSYGGGANYGYTF.

V gene TRBV20-1 combines with J gene TRBJ1-2, with D tentatively TRBD1 (5 bases). V lost 7 bases and J 8 bases, leaving 11 bases between the germline ends. The CDR3 totals 10 residues. Germline CDR1 DFQATT, CDR2 SNEGSKA (reference sequence). In nucleotides, the CDR3 is TGCAGTGTCACGGACAACGGCTACACCTTC. It translates to CSVTDNGYTF.

This clone was observed a handful of times. The rearrangement joins TRBV27 to TRBJ1-6, with 8 bases fitting TRBD1. V lost 5 bases to trimming and J lost 2 bases; unmatched junction nucleotides: 2. The CDR3 contains 15 residues. Germline-derived CDR1 and CDR2 are MNHEY and SMNVEV (reference sequence). The CDR3 region is CASSQGATYNSPLHF. For the CDR3, the DNA is TGTGCCAGCAGTCAGGGGGCTACCTATAATTCACCCCTCCACTTT.

This clone was recorded only once. The chain has TRBV5-4 and TRBJ2-1; 7 nucleotides align to TRBD1. This CDR3 has 14 residues. V dropped 1 base and J dropped 4; count of bases not matched to a gene: 2. Germline assignment: CDR1 SGHNT and CDR2 YYREEE (reference sequence). The CDR3 spells CASSLNRGYNEQFF. The DNA for the CDR3 is TGTGCCAGCAGCTTGAACAGGGGATACAATGAGCAGTTCTTC. The variable domain in full, completed from reference TRBV5-4 and TRBJ2-1, reads ETGVTQSPTHLIKTRGQQVTLRCSSQSGHNTVSWYQQALGQGPQFIFQYYREEENGRGNFPPRFSGLQFPNYSSELNVNALELDDSALYLCASSLNRGYNEQFFGPGTRLTVL.

The chain links TRBV29-1 to TRBJ1-1; 8 positions match TRBD1. This CDR3 contains 14 residues. Trimming took 6 bases from V and 0 from J; bases not matched to a gene: 6. Germline values: CDR1 SQVTM, CDR2 ANQGSEA. The CDR3 sequence: CSVTTGGLNTEAFF. For the CDR3, the DNA is TGCAGCGTCACCACAGGGGGGCTGAACACTGAAGCTTTCTTT.

About this clone itself: One end of the junction fails to match germline, which may point to a read error. This rearrangement joins TRBV19 to TRBJ1-2; possibly TRBD1 for D (5 bases). CDR1 and CDR2 from the germline V gene are LNHDA and SQIVND (reference sequence). The CDR3 is 14 residues long. CDR3 residues: CASSIMEGFYGYPF. The CDR3 region has the DNA TGTGCCAGTAGTATCATGGAGGGGTTCTATGGCTACCCCTTC.

This clone was seen more than once but under ten times. The genes are TRBV7-2 and TRBJ1-2, with D unclear. The V gene lost 1 base and the J gene lost 8 bases, with 14 bases spanning the gap. Germline assignment: CDR1 SGHTA and CDR2 FQGNSA. The CDR3 has 14 residues. The CDR3 bases are TGTGCCAGCAGCTTAGATCGGGCGGGGATCGGCTACACCTTC. Protein sequence: CASSLDRAGIGYTF. The entire variable domain, with the rest obtained from reference TRBV7-2 and TRBJ1-2, is as follows: GAGVSQSPSNKVTEKGKDVELRCDPISGHTALYWYRQSLGQGLEFLIYFQGNSAPDKSGLPSDRFSAERTGGSVSTLTIQRTQQEDSAVYLCASSLDRAGIGYTFGSGTRLTVV.

The chain links TRBV2 to TRBJ1-6, with a possible D match to TRBD1 (6 bases). Trimming stripped 1 base from V and 10 bases from J, with 14 bases between. The CDR3 runs to 15 residues. Germline V CDR1 and CDR2: SNHLY, FYNNEI. The DNA for the CDR3 is TGTGCCAGCAGTGAAGAAGGGACAAGGAGGTCACCCCTCCACTTT. Its protein is CASSEEGTRRSPLHF.

The chain employs TRBV7-2 and TRBJ2-7; unclear D gene. CDR1 SGHTA and CDR2 FQGNSA come from the germline V gene. This CDR3 is built from 13 residues. The V end lost 2 bases, the J end lost 4 bases, and 9 bases lay between the germline ends. In DNA form, the CDR3 reads TGTGCCAGCAGCTTATCTTCTGTTTACGAGCAGTACTTC. It specifies CASSLSSVYEQYF.

This sequence joins TRBV7-9 and TRBJ2-2; 7 bases align to TRBD2. Germline values: CDR1 SEHNR, CDR2 FQNEAQ (reference sequence). The CDR3 is 15 amino acids. The junction had 2 bases not matched to a gene; V was cut back by 4 bases and J by 0 bases. CDR3 nucleotides: TGTGCCAGCAGCTCAAGCGGGGCGAACACCGGGGAGCTGTTTTTT. Amino acids: CASSSSGANTGELFF.

This chain uses TRBV28 with TRBJ1-1; D uncertain. The germline gives CDR1 MDHEN, CDR2 SYDVKM. The V gene lost 5 bases and the J gene lost 1 base, with 11 bases spanning the gap. There are 14 residues in the CDR3. The CDR3 coding sequence is TGTGCCAGCAGTCCCCATGGGCGGAACACTGAAGCTTTCTTT. It codes for CASSPHGRNTEAFF.

The rearrangement links TRBV29-1 to TRBJ1-2, with D possibly matching TRBD1 (5 bases). Germline CDR1 reads SQVTM; CDR2 reads ANQGSEA. CDR3 length: 16 residues. V dropped 0 bases and J dropped 6 bases, with 20 bases sitting between them. CDR3 amino acids: CSVEDHAGSLYNGYTF. DNA of the CDR3: TGCAGCGTTGAAGATCATGCAGGGTCTCTGTATAATGGCTACACCTTC.

DNA for the CDR3: TGTGCCAGCAGTTATACTCAGGGGCAAGAGACCCAGTACTTC. This encodes CASSYTQGQETQYF. V usage is TRBV6-5 and J usage is TRBJ2-5, with D possibly TRBD1 on 6 matching bases. CDR1 is MNHEY, CDR2 SVGAGI, per germline. CDR3 length: 14 residues. V was shortened by 3 bases and J by 2 bases, with 10 bases between the two germline ends.

This sequence joins TRBV28 and TRBJ1-4; possibly TRBD1 for D (6 bases). Trimming cost V 5 bases and J 4 bases, with 14 bases left between them. The germline V gene has CDR1 MDHEN and CDR2 SYDVKM. There are 15 residues in the CDR3. CDR3 protein: CASSIQTGLNEKLFF. The DNA for the CDR3 is TGTGCCAGCAGTATACAGACAGGCCTTAATGAAAAACTGTTTTTT.

This sequence joins TRBV10-2 and TRBJ1-2, with D hard to call. This CDR3 spans 11 amino acids. In germline, CDR1 is WSHSY, CDR2 SAAADI. Between the trimmed V and J ends, which lost 2 bases and 4 bases, there was a span of 2 bases. The CDR3 nucleotides are TGCGCCAGCAGTGAGCTCTATGGCTACACCTTC. This encodes CASSELYGYTF.

The chain couples TRBV2 to TRBJ1-6; unclear D gene. Trimming cost V 3 bases and J 0 bases, with 6 bases left between them. CDR1 and CDR2 from the germline V gene are SNHLY and FYNNEI. The CDR3 sequence is 15 residues long. The CDR3 region has the DNA TGTGCCAGCAGTGATCAGGACTCCTATAATTCACCCCTCCACTTT. Its protein product is CASSDQDSYNSPLHF.